One and the same sample provided the 23 T cell receptor beta chains below, sequenced in a study of technical replicates of blood from a handful of donors (dated by TCRdb to about 2017). The library relied on the immunoSEQ multiplex PCR assay. What TCRdb holds here is the immuneACCESS table cut down to in-frame rearrangements. Part of the clones is not present; checked against another copy, under half of the missing clones reflect an unresolved V gene, and the others are unexplained. For this sample the table gives some 14,000 clones, of which just under 95% were detected only once. The ten largest clonotypes hold under 8% of the sample. Material for sequencing was PBMCs. The source of these receptors is a human donor in good health.

The chain couples TRBV9 to TRBJ1-2, with 7 bases matching TRBD1. The CDR3 contains 14 residues. In germline, CDR1 is SGDLS, CDR2 YYNGEE. V gave up 6 bases and J gave up 4 bases; unmatched junction bases: 9. CDR3 DNA sequence: TGTGCCAGCAACAGAGACAGGGCCGGCTATGGCTACACCTTC. This codes for CASNRDRAGYGYTF.

The chain carries TRBV27 and TRBJ1-4; 8 bases match TRBD1. From germline, CDR1 is MNHEY and CDR2 SMNVEV (reference sequence). The CDR3 has 13 amino acids. Germline trimming cut 3 bases from V and 6 bases from J; bases unmatched to any gene: 0. The CDR3 loop reads CASSLDRDEKLFF. DNA for the CDR3: TGTGCCAGCAGTTTGGACAGGGATGAAAAACTGTTTTTT.

The chain joins TRBV19 to TRBJ1-1, with 9 bases that match TRBD1. This CDR3 region has 14 residues. CDR1 is LNHDA, CDR2 SQIVND, per germline (reference sequence). Unmatched junction bases numbered 6, after V lost 5 bases and J lost 5 bases. Written as DNA, the CDR3 is TGTGCCAGTAGTTTGAACAGGGGGCGGACTGAAGCTTTCTTT. Protein product: CASSLNRGRTEAFF.

This chain uses TRBV5-1 with TRBJ2-4; 10 nucleotides match TRBD2. After removal of 4 bases from V and 1 base from J, the junction contained 5 bases not matched to a gene. CDR1 is SGHRS, CDR2 YFSETQ, per germline. CDR3 length: 16 amino acids. The CDR3 bases are TGCGCCAGCAGCGGAACTAGCGGGGCCGCCAAAAACATTCAGTACTTC. Amino acid sequence: CASSGTSGAAKNIQYF.

V is TRBV29-1 and J is TRBJ2-2; 8 nucleotides line up with TRBD2. From germline, CDR1 is SQVTM and CDR2 ANQGSEA. Trimming cost V 6 bases and J 0 bases; bases outside gene matches: 6. The CDR3 is 15 amino acids. Here the CDR3 reads CSVAGGSTNTGELFF. The CDR3 coding sequence is TGCAGCGTGGCGGGGGGCTCGACGAACACCGGGGAGCTGTTTTTT.

The rearrangement uses TRBV9 and TRBJ1-4; 10 positions agree with TRBD1. Germline V gene lookup returns CDR1 SGDLS and CDR2 YYNGEE. J lost 4 bases, V lost 2 bases, and 5 bases had no gene match. The CDR3 totals 16 residues. Here the CDR3 reads CASSVSTGGNNEKLFF. The CDR3 DNA is TGTGCCAGCAGCGTCTCGACAGGGGGCAATAATGAAAAACTGTTTTTT.

A single count supports this clone. The J gene is TRBJ2-7, the V gene TRBV6-1; perhaps TRBD2 as D (5 bases). The germline V gene encodes CDR1 MNHNS and CDR2 SASEGT. The CDR3 totals 15 residues. V dropped 7 bases and J dropped 6 bases, with 22 bases sitting between them. The CDR3 region is CASTRPTSGGFEQYF. The CDR3 coding sequence is TGTGCCAGCACTCGACCGACCAGCGGTGGGTTCGAGCAGTACTTC.

The chain carries TRBV9 and TRBJ2-5; perhaps TRBD2 as D (6 bases). Germline V gene lookup returns CDR1 SGDLS and CDR2 YYNGEE. This CDR3 has 16 residues. Trimming took off 6 bases at V and 5 bases at J, with 23 bases between the two ends. The CDR3 here is CASTAGGIPGGETQYF. CDR3 nucleotide sequence: TGTGCCAGCACGGCGGGCGGGATCCCCGGCGGCGAGACCCAGTACTTC.

The gene calls are TRBV30 and TRBJ1-1; no clear D gene. The CDR3 is made up of 14 amino acids. Trimming left V 0 bases short and J 3 bases short, with 11 bases between. Germline CDR1 reads GTSNPN; CDR2 reads SVGIG (reference sequence). CDR3 DNA: TGTGCCTGGAGTGTGCGGGATAGGGACACTGAAGCTTTCTTT. Protein sequence: CAWSVRDRDTEAFF.

The CDR3 region has the DNA TGTGCCAGCAGCCCGAGGGGGATGCCCTACAATGAGCAGTTCTTC. This encodes CASSPRGMPYNEQFF. The chain uses TRBV5-8 and TRBJ2-1; the D gene is possibly TRBD1 (6 bases). The CDR3 runs 15 residues. Trimming shortened V by 4 bases and J by 2 bases, and 13 bases separated the two germline ends. Germline assignment: CDR1 SGHTS and CDR2 YDEGEE.

The rearrangement joins TRBV7-2 to TRBJ1-5; TRBD1 is a possible D gene (6 bases). From germline, CDR1 is SGHTA and CDR2 FQGNSA. The CDR3 has 16 residues. V lost 0 bases to trimming and J lost 7 bases, with 16 bases between them. The CDR3: CASSLAGRAGGQPQHF. Here the CDR3 DNA reads TGTGCCAGCAGCTTAGCCGGGCGAGCGGGGGGCCAGCCCCAGCATTTT.

The chain links TRBV13 to TRBJ2-4; tentative D call: TRBD2 (5 bases). V was cut by 0 bases and J by 5 bases, with 5 bases left in between. Germline assignment: CDR1 PRHDT and CDR2 FYEKMQ (reference sequence). The CDR3 is 13 amino acids. CDR3 coding DNA: TGTGCCAGCAGCTTAGGGAGGGAAAACATTCAGTACTTC. Protein product: CASSLGRENIQYF.

The chain carries TRBV28 and TRBJ2-3; 16 nucleotides agree with TRBD2. CDR1 and CDR2 from the germline V gene are MDHEN and SYDVKM. This CDR3 has 15 residues. The ends lost 5 bases at V and 6 bases at J; junction bases unmatched: 2. The CDR3 spells CASSPGLAGGDTQYF. CDR3 DNA: TGTGCCAGCAGTCCGGGACTAGCGGGAGGGGATACGCAGTATTTT.

The chain links TRBV6-1 to TRBJ2-5; 7 bases map to TRBD2. The CDR3 contains 12 residues. From germline, CDR1 is MNHNS and CDR2 SASEGT. Losses at the gene ends were 7 bases for V and 4 bases for J; bases not matched to a gene: 3. The CDR3 nucleotides read TGTGCCAGCACTAGGGAGGGAGAGACCCAGTACTTC. Amino acid sequence: CASTREGETQYF.

The rearrangement links TRBV5-4 to TRBJ2-3, with D tentatively TRBD1 (6 bases). Trimming cost V 0 bases and J 0 bases, with 11 bases left between them. Germline V gene lookup returns CDR1 SGHNT and CDR2 YYREEE (reference sequence). The CDR3 length is 16 residues. The CDR3 region has the DNA TGTGCCAGCAGCTTGGAAGGGCAGGGGAGCACAGATACGCAGTATTTT. Its protein is CASSLEGQGSTDTQYF.

The J gene is TRBJ1-1, the V gene TRBV6-4; the D is unclear. Trimming stripped 6 bases from V and 0 bases from J, with 8 bases between. The CDR3 contains 13 residues. Germline CDR1 MRHNA, CDR2 SNTAGT. The CDR3 DNA follows: TGTGCCAGCAGCCCCACTTTGAACACTGAAGCTTTCTTT. Protein: CASSPTLNTEAFF.

The gene calls are TRBV28 and TRBJ2-7; D might be TRBD2 (5 bases). Germline assignment: CDR1 MDHEN and CDR2 SYDVKM. V lost 6 bases and J lost 2, with 11 bases in between. The CDR3 has 13 amino acids. The CDR3 spells CASRSGLTYEQYF. DNA of the CDR3: TGTGCCAGCAGATCAGGACTCACCTACGAGCAGTACTTC.

The CDR3 DNA sequence: TGTGCTAGTGCCCTCACCAGCAGGGGGCTGGAGACCCAGTACTTC. Amino acid sequence: CASALTSRGLETQYF. The chain couples TRBV12-5 to TRBJ2-5, with 8 bases lining up with TRBD1. This CDR3 has 15 residues. Germline values: CDR1 LGHNT, CDR2 FRNRAP. Trimming took 7 bases from V and 5 from J; bases not matched to a gene: 12.

This clone has just one count. The chain is built from TRBV5-1 and TRBJ2-2, with 7 positions matching TRBD2. Germline CDR1 reads SGHRS; CDR2 reads YFSETQ. J gave up 1 base and V 5 bases, and 2 bases lay outside the gene matches. The CDR3 contains 14 residues. Here the CDR3 reads CASRKRENTGELFF. Written as DNA, the CDR3 is TGCGCCAGCAGGAAGCGGGAGAACACCGGGGAGCTGTTTTTT. Drawing the rest from reference TRBV5-1 and TRBJ2-2, the complete variable domain is KAGVTQTPRYLIKTRGQQVTLSCSPISGHRSVSWYQQTPGQGLQFLFEYFSETQRNKGNFPGRFSGRQFSNSRSEMNVSTLELGDSALYLCASRKRENTGELFFGEGSRLTVL.

The chain couples TRBV27 to TRBJ2-7; 8 bases are shared with TRBD1. The CDR3 consists of 18 residues. With V trimmed by 5 bases and J by 2 bases, 17 bases remained unmatched. Germline-derived CDR1 and CDR2 are MNHEY and SMNVEV (reference sequence). CDR3 sequence: CASSMKLSGTGYPYEQYF. The CDR3, as DNA: TGTGCCAGCAGTATGAAACTGTCCGGGACAGGTTATCCCTACGAGCAGTACTTC.

The V call is TRBV19, the J call TRBJ1-5; 7 nucleotides agree with TRBD1. J was trimmed by 4 bases and V by 10 bases; bases with no gene match: 16. The CDR3 sequence is 16 residues long. CDR1 LNHDA and CDR2 SQIVND come from the germline V gene (reference sequence). The DNA of the CDR3 is TGTGCCACCATCCATGCAGGGGGACGAGTTAATCAGCCCCAGCATTTT. Translating gives CATIHAGGRVNQPQHF.

In this sample, this clone turned up once. The rearrangement joins TRBV19 to TRBJ2-7; 7 bases agree with TRBD1. The CDR3 totals 16 residues. V was pared by 5 bases and J by 5 bases, with 15 bases of the junction left unmatched. CDR1 LNHDA and CDR2 SQIVND come from the germline V gene (reference sequence). The CDR3 loop reads CASSARTGSDGNEQYF. The CDR3 nucleotides are TGTGCCAGTAGTGCAAGGACAGGATCGGATGGGAACGAGCAGTACTTC.

This chain joins TRBV28 and TRBJ1-5; 7 bases map to TRBD1. The CDR3 extends over 16 amino acids. CDR1 is MDHEN and CDR2 is SYDVKM in the germline V gene. The V segment lost 5 bases and the J segment 3 bases; nucleotides outside the gene matches: 10. The CDR3 region is CASSPTTGSDNQPQHF. DNA of the CDR3: TGTGCCAGCAGTCCAACGACAGGGAGTGACAATCAGCCCCAGCATTTT.